This entry lists 24 T cell receptor beta chains sequenced from one sample in a study of CD8+CD57+ T cells in acquired aplastic anemia. Genomic DNA templated the TCR beta VDJ and CDR3 profiling. TCRdb recomputed calls from the reads with MiXCR, one row per CDR3 protein. This sample carries roughly 130,000 distinct CDR3 sequences, about 48% of them seen once, and the ten largest clones take roughly 2.6%. Sequenced: sorted CD4+, CD8+, or CD8+CD57+ T cells (not recorded which) from PBMCs. These receptors came from a human donor in good health, serving as a control.

The chain uses TRBV10-1 and TRBJ2-7; no firm D call. CDR3 length equals 13 residues. V was pared by 2 bases and J by 2 bases, with 7 bases between. Germline V gene data show CDR1 as WNHNN and CDR2 as SYGVQD (reference sequence). The CDR3 reads CASSEGPAYEQYF. In DNA form, the CDR3 reads TGCGCCAGCAGTGAGGGTCCCGCCTACGAGCAGTACTTC.

The rearrangement joins TRBV19 to TRBJ1-6; no firm D call. CDR3 length equals 13 residues. Trimming took off 3 bases at V and 7 bases at J, with 7 bases between the two ends. Germline-derived CDR1 and CDR2 are LNHDA and SQIVND (reference sequence). In nucleotides, the CDR3 is TGTGCCAGTAGTATTAGGGAAAATTCACCCCTCCACTTT. This sequence encodes CASSIRENSPLHF.

Many counts were recorded for this clonotype. CDR3 loop: CSARAQAYGYTF. The CDR3 DNA reads as TGCAGTGCCAGGGCCCAGGCCTATGGCTACACCTTC. V usage is TRBV20-1 and J usage is TRBJ1-2; maybe TRBD1 (5 bases). CDR3 size: 12 residues. Trimming pared 6 bases from V and 4 bases from J, leaving 12 bases between. Germline assignment: CDR1 DFQATT and CDR2 SNEGSKA (reference sequence).

This sequence joins TRBV30 and TRBJ1-5; D call uncertain. The CDR3 runs 13 residues. Trimming removed 2 bases from V and 9 bases from J, with 14 bases in between. Germline CDR1 and CDR2: GTSNPN and SVGIG (reference sequence). The CDR3 sequence is CAWSPAPLGPQHF. The CDR3 DNA reads TGTGCCTGGAGTCCGGCCCCCCTGGGGCCCCAGCATTTT.

This chain connects TRBV11-1 to TRBJ2-3; TRBD2 might be the D (6 bases). CDR1 SGHAT and CDR2 FQDESV come from the germline V gene (reference sequence). This CDR3 has 16 residues. V dropped 1 base and J dropped 1 base, with 12 bases sitting between them. The CDR3, as DNA: TGTGCCAGCAGCTTAGAGCGGGCTGCAGGCACAGATACGCAGTATTTT. It codes for CASSLERAAGTDTQYF.

V and J are TRBV19 and TRBJ2-7; tentatively, D is TRBD1 (6 bases). CDR1 LNHDA and CDR2 SQIVND come from the germline V gene (reference sequence). V shed 1 base and J shed 3 bases, with 13 bases lying between them. The CDR3 sequence is 15 residues long. The CDR3 reads CASSIAADSYYEQYF. CDR3 DNA sequence: TGTGCCAGTAGTATAGCCGCGGACAGCTACTACGAGCAGTACTTC.

The genes are TRBV24-1 and TRBJ2-7; maybe TRBD1 (6 bases). The germline CDR1 and CDR2 sequences are KGHDR and SFDVKD. This CDR3 spans 14 amino acids. V lost 4 bases and J 4 bases, leaving 13 bases between the germline ends. Here the CDR3 reads CATSEPRGEYEQYF. CDR3 sequence (DNA): TGTGCCACCAGTGAGCCCAGGGGCGAGTACGAGCAGTACTTC.

The sample holds many counts of this clonotype. The V and J genes are TRBV10-3 and TRBJ2-3, with D possibly TRBD2 on 5 matching bases. The CDR3 consists of 11 residues. Per germline, CDR1 ENHRY and CDR2 SYGVKD. The V end lost 8 bases, the J end lost 6 bases, and 9 bases lay between the germline ends. The CDR3 coding sequence is TGTGCCATCGGGTGGACTGATACGCAGTATTTT. Its translation is CAIGWTDTQYF.

The rearrangement uses TRBV9 and TRBJ1-4; D unclear. The CDR3 runs 12 residues. Trimming cost V 4 bases and J 8 bases, with 9 bases left between them. CDR1 and CDR2 from the germline V gene are SGDLS and YYNGEE. Here the CDR3 reads CASSSSGEKLFF. In DNA form, the CDR3 reads TGTGCCAGCAGCTCCAGTGGGGAAAAACTGTTTTTT.

The J gene is TRBJ2-7, the V gene TRBV19, with 8 bases fitting TRBD1. Germline values: CDR1 LNHDA, CDR2 SQIVND (reference sequence). The length of the CDR3 is 14 residues. V dropped 5 bases and J dropped 1; count of bases not matched to a gene: 4. CDR3 bases: TGTGCCAGTAGTTTGACAGGGGCGTCCTACGAGCAGTACTTC. As protein: CASSLTGASYEQYF.

This clonotype has only one observation. The chain uses TRBV7-6 and TRBJ2-1; tentatively, D is TRBD2 (5 bases). Trimming took 1 base from V and 4 from J, leaving 11 bases between them. Germline lookup yields CDR1 SGHVS and CDR2 FNYEAQ. This CDR3 spans 15 amino acids. The chain's CDR3 is CASSLEAELYNEQFF. DNA of the CDR3: TGTGCCAGCAGCTTAGAAGCGGAGCTTTACAATGAGCAGTTCTTC.

This clonotype was observed many times. This chain links TRBV11-2 with TRBJ2-5; D possibly matches TRBD1 or TRBD2 (6 bases each). CDR3 size: 12 residues. V was clipped by 7 bases and J by 5 bases, with 11 bases between them. Germline V gene sequence: CDR1 SGHAT, CDR2 FQNNGV. The DNA for the CDR3 is TGTGCCAGCACACTAGGGGGGGAGACCCAGTACTTC. Translating gives CASTLGGETQYF.

This clonotype was seen repeatedly, ten times or more. The chain employs TRBV10-2 and TRBJ1-1, with 7 bases aligning to TRBD1. Germline assignment: CDR1 WSHSY and CDR2 SAAADI. CDR3 length: 16 residues. V lost 6 bases, J lost 4 bases, and 14 bases stayed unmatched. The CDR3: CASRGEATNRGTEAFF. The CDR3 nucleotides are TGCGCCAGCAGAGGAGAAGCTACCAACAGGGGCACTGAAGCTTTCTTT.

This clonotype was found many times. This rearrangement joins TRBV2 to TRBJ2-3; no clear D gene. The ends were cut back, 3 bases at V and 2 bases at J, with 21 bases in the middle. This CDR3 contains 18 residues. Germline V gene sequence: CDR1 SNHLY, CDR2 FYNNEI. DNA of the CDR3: TGTGCCAGCAGTGATATATATTTGACGGGTTCCCCCACAGATACGCAGTATTTT. It encodes CASSDIYLTGSPTDTQYF.

This clonotype was counted a single time. The chain joins TRBV7-9 to TRBJ2-5; D possibly uses TRBD1 or TRBD2 (6 bases each). The CDR3 is made up of 14 amino acids. Germline CDR1 and CDR2: SEHNR and FQNEAQ (reference sequence). Trimming took off 7 bases at V and 6 bases at J, with 18 bases between the two ends. CDR3 bases: TGTGCCAGCAACATCCGCGGAGGGGGGAAGACCCAGTACTTC. It is translated as CASNIRGGGKTQYF.

This clonotype was counted at least ten times. This chain uses TRBV5-1 with TRBJ2-5; TRBD2 agrees at 9 bases. CDR3 length equals 18 residues. Losses at the gene ends were 3 bases for V and 2 bases for J; bases not matched to a gene: 14. Germline values: CDR1 SGHRS, CDR2 YFSETQ. The CDR3: CASSWVRVSGGRQETQYF. Here the CDR3 DNA reads TGCGCCAGCAGCTGGGTAAGGGTTAGCGGGGGACGGCAAGAGACCCAGTACTTC.

This clonotype was observed many times. V is TRBV6-1 and J is TRBJ2-7; 8 bases fit TRBD1. With V trimmed by 6 bases and J by 2 bases, 6 bases remained unmatched. Germline CDR1 reads MNHNS; CDR2 reads SASEGT. The CDR3 has 14 amino acids. The CDR3 spells CASRDRVRTYEQYF. The CDR3 bases are TGTGCCAGCAGGGACAGGGTAAGGACCTACGAGCAGTACTTC.

Concerning this clonotype: Given the absence of the conserved phenylalanine or tryptophan at the CDR3 end, a read error is likely. The gene calls are TRBV10-3 and TRBJ2-7; the D gene could be TRBD1 or TRBD2 (5 bases each). CDR1 ENHRY and CDR2 SYGVKD come from the germline V gene. The V end lost 0 bases, the J end lost 6 bases, and 12 bases lay between the germline ends. The CDR3 covers 14 residues. This CDR3 reads CAISESQGAREQYL. Here the CDR3 DNA reads TGTGCCATCAGTGAGTCCCAGGGAGCGCGCGAGCAGTACCTC.

The chain couples TRBV20-1 to TRBJ1-1; D is unresolved. The CDR3 runs to 12 residues. Trimming pared 4 bases from V and 1 base from J, leaving 7 bases between. Germline V CDR1 and CDR2: DFQATT, SNEGSKA (reference sequence). The CDR3 here is CSANTGNTEAFF. The CDR3 region has the DNA TGCAGTGCTAACACGGGGAACACTGAAGCTTTCTTT.

This clonotype was recorded at least ten times. The chain uses TRBV20-1 and TRBJ2-1, with 11 positions matching TRBD2. This CDR3 contains 16 residues. Germline V gene data show CDR1 as DFQATT and CDR2 as SNEGSKA (reference sequence). The CDR3 spells CSPTYPRLAGTHEQFF. In DNA, the CDR3 is TGCAGCCCTACGTACCCTCGACTAGCGGGGACTCATGAGCAGTTCTTC.

This chain joins TRBV10-3 and TRBJ1-1; 7 nucleotides align to TRBD1. The germline V gene has CDR1 ENHRY and CDR2 SYGVKD. The CDR3 spans 14 residues. Trimming removed 6 bases from V and 5 bases from J; junction bases left unmatched: 9. In DNA, the CDR3 is TGTGCCATCAGCCCCGGGACAGATCGAACTGAAGCTTTCTTT. Amino acid sequence: CAISPGTDRTEAFF.

The chain uses TRBV5-5 and TRBJ2-7, with no clear D. Trimming took off 5 bases at V and 2 bases at J, with 11 bases between the two ends. The CDR3 runs to 13 residues. CDR1 and CDR2 from the germline V gene are SGHKS and YYEKEE (reference sequence). Here the CDR3 reads CASSTVEAYEQYF. The DNA of the CDR3 is TGTGCCAGCAGTACGGTTGAGGCCTACGAGCAGTACTTC. The full variable domain, in which reference TRBV5-5 and TRBJ2-7 provide the parts outside the CDR3, is DAGVTQSPTHLIKTRGQQVTLRCSPISGHKSVSWYQQVLGQGPQFIFQYYEKEERGRGNFPDRFSARQFPNYSSELNVNALLLGDSALYLCASSTVEAYEQYFGPGTRLTVT.

The chain carries TRBV6-5 and TRBJ2-7; D gene ambiguous. Between the trimmed V and J ends, which lost 4 bases and 5 bases, there was a span of 12 bases. This CDR3 comprises 13 residues. Germline V lookup: CDR1 MNHEY, CDR2 SVGAGI. The CDR3 is CASSCSSFDEQYF. CDR3 bases: TGTGCCAGCAGTTGCTCCTCCTTCGACGAGCAGTACTTC.

The chain links TRBV2 to TRBJ1-2; no clear D gene. The CDR3 is 11 residues long. Germline loops: CDR1 SNHLY, CDR2 FYNNEI. The germline V and J ends were trimmed by 7 bases and 9 bases, with 12 bases remaining between them. CDR3 nucleotide sequence: TGTGCCAGCATGGCCTTCGGGAGCTACACCTTC. Protein product: CASMAFGSYTF.